Below, one TCR beta chain is given with its context. Antigen: not known. Punch biopsies of lesional scalp, plus peripheral blood, were taken from alopecia areata patients. Extraction and reverse transcription of RNA yielded cDNA as the sequencing template. TCRdb keeps only in-frame clones here, not all; method: immunoSEQ multiplex PCR. The table records fewer than 200,000 clones, about 70% of them present only once. V lost 0 bases and J lost 3, with 9 bases in between. The CDR3 sequence is 14 residues long. Germline V gene lookup returns CDR1 PRHDT and CDR2 FYEKMQ (reference sequence). These data belong to a study of CD8+ T cells in alopecia areata. Across the study: Treatment comprised oral tofacitinib, 5 to 10 mg twice daily, in treated patients. Study results and caveats: Especially in alopecia totalis/universalis, lesional scalp showed greater clonality than normal scalp did. The study also sequences resident alphabeta T cells of normal skin in scalp samples.

V usage is TRBV13 and J usage is TRBJ2-7; D is ambiguous. This clonotype was obtained from a human donor with alopecia areata. The specimen comprised CD8+ T cells sorted from blood, sampled at week 0. The chain's CDR3 is CASSLGLGIYEQYF. DNA of the CDR3: TGTGCCAGCAGCTTAGGGCTGGGTATCTACGAGCAGTACTTC.